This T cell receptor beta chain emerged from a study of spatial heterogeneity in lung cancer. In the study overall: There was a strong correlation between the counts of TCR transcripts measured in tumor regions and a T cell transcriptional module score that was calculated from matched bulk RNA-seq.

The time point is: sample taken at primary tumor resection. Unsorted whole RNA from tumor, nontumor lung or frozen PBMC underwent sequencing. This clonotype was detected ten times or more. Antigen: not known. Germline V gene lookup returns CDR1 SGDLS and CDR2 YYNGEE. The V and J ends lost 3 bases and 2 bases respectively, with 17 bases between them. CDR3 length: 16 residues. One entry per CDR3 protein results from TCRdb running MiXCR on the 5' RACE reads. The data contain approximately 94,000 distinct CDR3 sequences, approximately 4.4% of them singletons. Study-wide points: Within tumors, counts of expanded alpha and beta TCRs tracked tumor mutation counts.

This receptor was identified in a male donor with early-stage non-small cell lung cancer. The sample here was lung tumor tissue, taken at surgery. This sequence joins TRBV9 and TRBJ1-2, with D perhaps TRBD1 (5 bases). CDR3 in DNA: TGTGCCAGCAGCGGTGCTCAGGGAAGTGGGAACTATGGCTACACCTTC. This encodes CASSGAQGSGNYGYTF.